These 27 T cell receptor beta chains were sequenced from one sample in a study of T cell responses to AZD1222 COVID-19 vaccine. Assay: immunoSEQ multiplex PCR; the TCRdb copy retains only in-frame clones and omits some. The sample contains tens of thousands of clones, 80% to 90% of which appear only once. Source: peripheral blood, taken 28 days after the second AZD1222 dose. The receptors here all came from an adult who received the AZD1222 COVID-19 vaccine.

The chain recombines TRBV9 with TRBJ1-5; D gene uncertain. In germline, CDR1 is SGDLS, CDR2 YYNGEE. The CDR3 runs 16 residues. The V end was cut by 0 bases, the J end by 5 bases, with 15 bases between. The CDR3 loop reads CASSVEAGPWDQPQHF. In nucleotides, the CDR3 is TGTGCCAGCAGCGTAGAGGCCGGGCCCTGGGATCAGCCCCAGCATTTT.

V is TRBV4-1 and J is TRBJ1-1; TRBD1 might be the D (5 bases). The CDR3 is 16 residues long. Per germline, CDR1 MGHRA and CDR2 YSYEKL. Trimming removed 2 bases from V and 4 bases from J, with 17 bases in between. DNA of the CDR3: TGCGCCAGCAGCCAAACCCCCGGGACTGGTGGCACTGAAGCTTTCTTT. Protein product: CASSQTPGTGGTEAFF.

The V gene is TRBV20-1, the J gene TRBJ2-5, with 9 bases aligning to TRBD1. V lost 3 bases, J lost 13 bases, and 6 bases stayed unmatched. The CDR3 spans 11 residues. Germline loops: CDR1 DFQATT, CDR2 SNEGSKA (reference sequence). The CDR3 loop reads CSARSGQGRYF. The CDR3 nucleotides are TGCAGTGCTAGGAGTGGACAGGGGAGGTACTTC.

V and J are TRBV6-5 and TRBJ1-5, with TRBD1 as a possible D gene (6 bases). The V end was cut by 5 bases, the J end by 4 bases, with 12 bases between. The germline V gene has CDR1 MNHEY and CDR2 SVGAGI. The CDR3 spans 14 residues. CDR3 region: CASSPLQGNQPQHF. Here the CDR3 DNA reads TGTGCCAGCAGTCCGTTACAGGGAAATCAGCCCCAGCATTTT.

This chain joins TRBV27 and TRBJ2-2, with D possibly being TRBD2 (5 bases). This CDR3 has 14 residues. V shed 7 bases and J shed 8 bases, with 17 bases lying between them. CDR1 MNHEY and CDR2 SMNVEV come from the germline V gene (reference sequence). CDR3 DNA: TGTGCCAGCACCGGCGGGCAGGCGACGGGGGAGCTGTTTTTT. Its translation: CASTGGQATGELFF.

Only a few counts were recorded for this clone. This chain's CDR3 is CASSLGGAKNIQYF. CDR3 DNA: TGTGCCAGCAGTTTGGGTGGGGCCAAAAACATTCAGTACTTC. The chain joins TRBV27 to TRBJ2-4, with D hard to call. V shed 3 bases and J shed 1 base, with 7 bases lying between them. The germline V gene has CDR1 MNHEY and CDR2 SMNVEV (reference sequence). The CDR3 totals 14 residues.

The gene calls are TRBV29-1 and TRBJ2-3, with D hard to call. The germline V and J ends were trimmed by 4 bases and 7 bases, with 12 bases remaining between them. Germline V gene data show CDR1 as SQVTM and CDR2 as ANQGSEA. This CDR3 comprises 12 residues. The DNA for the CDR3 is TGCAGCGTTGTACACAGTGAGAATACGCAGTATTTT. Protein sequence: CSVVHSENTQYF.

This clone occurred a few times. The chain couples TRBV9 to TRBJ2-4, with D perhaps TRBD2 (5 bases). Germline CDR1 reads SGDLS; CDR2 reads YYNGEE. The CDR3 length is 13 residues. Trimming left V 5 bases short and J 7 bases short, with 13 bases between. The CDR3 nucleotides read TGTGCCAGCAGTGAAGGGAGCCCCAACATTCAGTACTTC. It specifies CASSEGSPNIQYF.

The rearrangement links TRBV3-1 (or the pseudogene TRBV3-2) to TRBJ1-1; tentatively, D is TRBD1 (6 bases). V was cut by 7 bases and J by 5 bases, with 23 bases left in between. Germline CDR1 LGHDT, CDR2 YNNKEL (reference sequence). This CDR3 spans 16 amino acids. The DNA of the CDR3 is TGTGCCAGCAACCGAGGGCAGGACGGAGGGGGAACTGAAGCTTTCTTT. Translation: CASNRGQDGGGTEAFF.

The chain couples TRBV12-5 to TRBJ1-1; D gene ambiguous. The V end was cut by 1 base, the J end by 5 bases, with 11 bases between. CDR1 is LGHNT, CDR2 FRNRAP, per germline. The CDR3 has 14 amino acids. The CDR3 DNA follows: TGTGCTAGTGGTTTGGGGGGATGGCAGACTGAAGCTTTCTTT. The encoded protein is CASGLGGWQTEAFF.

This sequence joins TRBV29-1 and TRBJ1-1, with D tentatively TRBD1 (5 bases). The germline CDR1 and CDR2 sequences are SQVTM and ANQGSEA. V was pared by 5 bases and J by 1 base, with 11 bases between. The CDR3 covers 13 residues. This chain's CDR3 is CSVQGLSNTEAFF. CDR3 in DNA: TGCAGCGTTCAGGGTCTATCGAACACTGAAGCTTTCTTT.

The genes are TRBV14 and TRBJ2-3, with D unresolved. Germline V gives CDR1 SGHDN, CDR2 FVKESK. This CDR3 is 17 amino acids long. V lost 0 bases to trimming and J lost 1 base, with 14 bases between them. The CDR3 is CASSQDWSYTRTDTQYF. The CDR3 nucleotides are TGTGCCAGCAGCCAAGATTGGTCCTACACACGCACAGATACGCAGTATTTT.

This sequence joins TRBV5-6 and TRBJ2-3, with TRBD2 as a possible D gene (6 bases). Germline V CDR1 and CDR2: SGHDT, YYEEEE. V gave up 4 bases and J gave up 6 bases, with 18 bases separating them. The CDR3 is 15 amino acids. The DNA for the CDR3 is TGTGCCAGCAGCCCCGGGAGCTCGATGAGGGATACGCAGTATTTT. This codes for CASSPGSSMRDTQYF.

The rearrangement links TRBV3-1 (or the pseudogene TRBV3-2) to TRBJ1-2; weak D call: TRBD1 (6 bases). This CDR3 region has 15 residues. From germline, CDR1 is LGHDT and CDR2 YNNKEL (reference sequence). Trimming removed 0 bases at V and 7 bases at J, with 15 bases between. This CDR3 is CASSQDLGGRTGYTF. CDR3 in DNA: TGTGCCAGCAGCCAAGATCTTGGGGGGCGCACTGGCTACACCTTC.

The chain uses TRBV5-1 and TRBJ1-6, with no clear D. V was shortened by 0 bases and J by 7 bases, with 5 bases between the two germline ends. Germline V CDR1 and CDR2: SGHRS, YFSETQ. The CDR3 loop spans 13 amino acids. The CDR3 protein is CASSLEVNSPLHF. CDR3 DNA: TGCGCCAGCAGCTTGGAAGTGAATTCACCCCTCCACTTT.

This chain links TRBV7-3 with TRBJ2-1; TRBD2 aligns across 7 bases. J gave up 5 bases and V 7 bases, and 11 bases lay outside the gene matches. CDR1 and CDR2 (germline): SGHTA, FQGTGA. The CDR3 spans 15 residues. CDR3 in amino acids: CASKPEGGINNEQFF. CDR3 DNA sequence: TGTGCCAGCAAACCGGAGGGAGGGATTAACAATGAGCAGTTCTTC.

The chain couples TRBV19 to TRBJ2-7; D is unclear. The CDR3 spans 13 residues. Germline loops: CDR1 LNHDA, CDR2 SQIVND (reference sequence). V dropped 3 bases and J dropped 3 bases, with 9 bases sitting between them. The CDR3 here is CASSMGRSYEQYF. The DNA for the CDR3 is TGTGCCAGTAGTATGGGCAGGAGCTACGAGCAGTACTTC.

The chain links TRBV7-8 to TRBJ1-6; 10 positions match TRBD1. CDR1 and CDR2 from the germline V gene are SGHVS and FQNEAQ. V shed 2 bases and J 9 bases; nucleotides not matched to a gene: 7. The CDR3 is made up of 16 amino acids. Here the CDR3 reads CASSLLGTGASSPLHF. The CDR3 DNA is TGTGCCAGCAGCTTACTAGGGACAGGGGCGAGTTCACCCCTCCACTTT.

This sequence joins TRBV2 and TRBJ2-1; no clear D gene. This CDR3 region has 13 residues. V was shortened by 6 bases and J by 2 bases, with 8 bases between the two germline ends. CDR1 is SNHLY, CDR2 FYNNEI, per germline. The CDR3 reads CASSAYTYNEQFF. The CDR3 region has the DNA TGTGCCAGCAGCGCGTATACCTACAATGAGCAGTTCTTC.

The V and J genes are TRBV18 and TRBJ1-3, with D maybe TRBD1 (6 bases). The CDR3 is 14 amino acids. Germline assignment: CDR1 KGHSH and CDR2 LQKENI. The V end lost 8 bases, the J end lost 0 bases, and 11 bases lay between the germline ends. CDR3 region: CASHTGTSGNTIYF. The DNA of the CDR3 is TGTGCCAGCCATACAGGGACCTCTGGAAACACCATATATTTT.

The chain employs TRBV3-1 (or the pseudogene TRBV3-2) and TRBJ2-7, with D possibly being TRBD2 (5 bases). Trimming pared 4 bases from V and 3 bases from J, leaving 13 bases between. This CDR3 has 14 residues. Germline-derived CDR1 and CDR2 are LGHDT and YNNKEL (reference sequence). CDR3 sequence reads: CASSPRSGVYEQYF. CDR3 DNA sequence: TGTGCCAGCAGCCCACGGTCCGGGGTCTACGAGCAGTACTTC.

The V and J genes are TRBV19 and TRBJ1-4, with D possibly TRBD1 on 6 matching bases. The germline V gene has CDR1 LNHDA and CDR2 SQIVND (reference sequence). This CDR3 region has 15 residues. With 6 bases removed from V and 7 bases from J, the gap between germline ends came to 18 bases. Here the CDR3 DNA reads TGTGCCAGTAGGACCGTCACAGGGTTCGGTGAAAAACTGTTTTTT. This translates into CASRTVTGFGEKLFF.

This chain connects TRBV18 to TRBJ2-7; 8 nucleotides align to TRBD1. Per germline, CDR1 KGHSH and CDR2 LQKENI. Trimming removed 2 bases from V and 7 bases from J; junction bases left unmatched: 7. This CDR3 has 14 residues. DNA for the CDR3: TGTGCCAGCTCACCATTCCAGGGGGCGGGTGAGCAGTACTTC. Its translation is CASSPFQGAGEQYF. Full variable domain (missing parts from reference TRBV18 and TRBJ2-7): NAGVMQNPRHLVRRRGQEARLRCSPMKGHSHVYWYRQLPEEGLKFMVYLQKENIIDESGMPKERFSAEFPKEGPSILRIQQVVRGDSAAYFCASSPFQGAGEQYFGPGTRLTVT.

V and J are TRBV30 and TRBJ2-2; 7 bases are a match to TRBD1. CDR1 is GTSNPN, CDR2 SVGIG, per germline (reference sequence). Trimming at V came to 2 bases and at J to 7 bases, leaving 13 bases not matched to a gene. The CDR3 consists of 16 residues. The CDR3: CAWSFSPGQIIGELFF. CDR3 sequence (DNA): TGTGCCTGGAGTTTTTCCCCGGGACAGATAATCGGGGAGCTGTTTTTT.

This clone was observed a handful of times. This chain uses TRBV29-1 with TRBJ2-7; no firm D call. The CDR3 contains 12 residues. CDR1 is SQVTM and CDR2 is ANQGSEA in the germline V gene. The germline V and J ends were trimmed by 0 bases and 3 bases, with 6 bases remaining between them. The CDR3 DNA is TGCAGCGTTGAAGATCGTCTCTACGAGCAGTACTTC. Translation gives CSVEDRLYEQYF.

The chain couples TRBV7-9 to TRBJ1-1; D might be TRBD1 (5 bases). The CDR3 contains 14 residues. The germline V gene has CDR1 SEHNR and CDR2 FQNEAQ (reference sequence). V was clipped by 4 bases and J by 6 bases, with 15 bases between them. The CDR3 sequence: CASSSQGLGAEAFF. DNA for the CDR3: TGTGCCAGCAGCTCGCAGGGATTGGGAGCTGAAGCTTTCTTT.

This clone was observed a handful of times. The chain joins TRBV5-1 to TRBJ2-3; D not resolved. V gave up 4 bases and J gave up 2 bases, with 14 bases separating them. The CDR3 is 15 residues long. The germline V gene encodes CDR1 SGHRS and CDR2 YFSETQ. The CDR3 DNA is TGCGCCAGCAGCGATGGCAGCGTTAACACAGATACGCAGTATTTT. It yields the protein CASSDGSVNTDTQYF.